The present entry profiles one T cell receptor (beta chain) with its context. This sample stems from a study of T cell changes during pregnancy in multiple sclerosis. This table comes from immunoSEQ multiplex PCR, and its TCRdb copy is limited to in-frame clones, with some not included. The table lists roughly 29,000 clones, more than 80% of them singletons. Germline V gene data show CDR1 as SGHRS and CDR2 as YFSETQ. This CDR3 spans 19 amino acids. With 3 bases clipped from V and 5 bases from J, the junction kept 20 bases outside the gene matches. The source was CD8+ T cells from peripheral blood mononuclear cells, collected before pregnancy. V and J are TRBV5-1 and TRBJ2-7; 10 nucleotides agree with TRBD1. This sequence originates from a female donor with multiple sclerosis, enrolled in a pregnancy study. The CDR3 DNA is TGCGCCAGCAGCTCATTCCCGCACCCCGACAGGGGGCGCCCCAACGAGCAGTACTTC. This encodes CASSSFPHPDRGRPNEQYF.